Following are 15 T cell receptor beta chains from one sample sequenced in a study of blood T cell repertoires in COVID-19. The repertoire was sequenced with immunoSEQ multiplex PCR; TCRdb's copy has only in-frame clones and lacks some. The table has 150,000 to 200,000 clones, 88% seen once. Source material: PBMCs or T cells enriched from blood (not recorded which). The receptor source for this set is a woman aged 18-29 years who had recovered from COVID-19.

The chain carries TRBV7-2 and TRBJ2-5; D perhaps matches TRBD1 (5 bases). The CDR3 runs 14 residues. The germline V and J ends were trimmed by 5 bases and 5 bases, with 15 bases remaining between them. Germline CDR1 and CDR2: SGHTA and FQGNSA. In DNA form, the CDR3 reads TGTGCCAGCAGCCCCCAGGGATTAGGGGAGACCCAGTACTTC. As protein: CASSPQGLGETQYF.

V and J are TRBV7-3 and TRBJ2-2; perhaps TRBD1 as D (5 bases). This CDR3 region has 15 residues. With 5 bases removed from V and 3 bases from J, the gap between germline ends came to 13 bases. Germline-derived CDR1 and CDR2 are SGHTA and FQGTGA. The CDR3 spells CASSIRTPDTGELFF. The DNA for the CDR3 is TGTGCCAGCAGCATACGGACACCGGACACCGGGGAGCTGTTTTTT.

This chain joins TRBV27 and TRBJ1-2, with 7 bases lining up with TRBD1. V shed 5 bases and J 5 bases; nucleotides not matched to a gene: 8. In germline, CDR1 is MNHEY, CDR2 SMNVEV (reference sequence). The CDR3 contains 14 residues. The CDR3 coding sequence is TGTGCCAGCAGTCCGACCGGGACAGCATATGGCTACACCTTC. Translation: CASSPTGTAYGYTF.

The V call is TRBV6-5, the J call TRBJ1-1; D not certain. Germline V gene sequence: CDR1 MNHEY, CDR2 SVGAGI. The length of the CDR3 is 13 residues. V was pared by 5 bases and J by 3 bases, with 10 bases between. The CDR3 loop is CASSIGVYTEAFF. CDR3 DNA: TGTGCCAGCAGTATAGGAGTATACACTGAAGCTTTCTTT.

The V gene is TRBV7-8, the J gene TRBJ1-6; no clear D. The CDR3 has 13 residues. The V end lost 1 base, the J end lost 16 bases, and 14 bases lay between the germline ends. Germline loops: CDR1 SGHVS, CDR2 FQNEAQ. The CDR3 loop reads CASSLENGGSLHF. In nucleotides, the CDR3 is TGTGCCAGCAGCTTAGAAAACGGTGGGAGTCTCCACTTT.

Details on this clone: Other DNA sequences in this sample translate to the same CDR3. The rearrangement uses TRBV18 and TRBJ1-2; unclear D gene. CDR1 is KGHSH and CDR2 is LQKENI in the germline V gene. The CDR3 totals 13 residues. Trimming shortened V by 2 bases and J by 3 bases, and 7 bases separated the two germline ends. Here the CDR3 DNA reads TGTGCCAGCTCACCAGGAGGCGACTATGGCTACACCTTC. Translation gives CASSPGGDYGYTF. The full variable domain, completed using reference TRBV18 and TRBJ1-2, is NAGVMQNPRHLVRRRGQEARLRCSPMKGHSHVYWYRQLPEEGLKFMVYLQKENIIDESGMPKERFSAEFPKEGPSILRIQQVVRGDSAAYFCASSPGGDYGYTFGSGTRLTVV.

This chain links TRBV7-9 with TRBJ1-2; the D is unclear. V lost 2 bases and J lost 8, with 18 bases in between. CDR3 length equals 15 residues. Germline CDR1 reads SEHNR; CDR2 reads FQNEAQ (reference sequence). CDR3: CASSLKARWIRGYTF. The CDR3 nucleotides read TGTGCCAGCAGCTTAAAGGCTAGGTGGATTCGGGGCTACACCTTC. Full variable domain (outside the CDR3, taken from reference TRBV7-9 and TRBJ1-2): DTGVSQNPRHKITKRGQNVTFRCDPISEHNRLYWYRQTLGQGPEFLTYFQNEAQLEKSRLLSDRFSAERPKGSFSTLEIQRTEQGDSAMYLCASSLKARWIRGYTFGSGTRLTVV.

The chain couples TRBV7-2 to TRBJ2-1; the D gene is possibly TRBD1 (6 bases). V was shortened by 3 bases and J by 11 bases, with 14 bases between the two germline ends. The germline gives CDR1 SGHTA, CDR2 FQGNSA. The CDR3 runs 13 residues. Here the CDR3 DNA reads TGTGCCAGCAGCTTCGGCCGGGACACTAAGCAGTTCTTC. Amino acids: CASSFGRDTKQFF.

The genes are TRBV11-3 and TRBJ2-2, with D possibly being TRBD2 (5 bases). This CDR3 spans 14 amino acids. CDR1 is SGHNT and CDR2 is YENEEA in the germline V gene. V shed 4 bases and J shed 4 bases, with 10 bases lying between them. The CDR3 DNA is TGTGCCAGCAGCTCTGGACTTTCCACCGGGGAGCTGTTTTTT. Translated: CASSSGLSTGELFF.

The chain has TRBV6-4 and TRBJ1-4; D is perhaps TRBD1 (5 bases). Germline values: CDR1 MRHNA, CDR2 SNTAGT. CDR3 length equals 13 residues. Between the trimmed V and J ends, which lost 6 bases and 3 bases, there was a span of 8 bases. CDR3 in amino acids: CASSREANEKLFF. For the CDR3, the DNA is TGTGCCAGCAGCAGGGAAGCTAATGAAAAACTGTTTTTT.

This clone was seen once. This CDR3 is CASSSPRLPSTDTQYF. The CDR3 nucleotides read TGTGCCAGCAGTTCCCCCAGATTACCTAGCACAGATACGCAGTATTTT. The chain has TRBV28 and TRBJ2-3; unclear D gene. The CDR3 spans 16 residues. The V gene's germline CDR1 is MDHEN and CDR2 SYDVKM. V was trimmed by 4 bases and J by 0 bases, leaving 14 bases between them.

This clone was found a few times. This chain links TRBV2 with TRBJ2-1, with 10 bases that match TRBD2. Germline CDR1 SNHLY, CDR2 FYNNEI. With 5 bases clipped from V and 5 bases from J, the junction kept 9 bases outside the gene matches. This CDR3 is 16 amino acids long. CDR3 in DNA: TGTGCCAGCAGTCCCTTCCGGACTAGCGGAAACAATGAGCAGTTCTTC. Encoded protein: CASSPFRTSGNNEQFF.

This clone appeared a single time. This chain connects TRBV20-1 to TRBJ1-1, with 7 bases lining up with TRBD1. The CDR3 has 15 residues. The V segment lost 3 bases and the J segment 0 bases; nucleotides outside the gene matches: 7. Germline V gene lookup returns CDR1 DFQATT and CDR2 SNEGSKA (reference sequence). The CDR3 protein is CSASPGQLMNTEAFF. The CDR3 DNA reads TGCAGTGCTAGTCCGGGACAGTTAATGAACACTGAAGCTTTCTTT.

The CDR3 here is CASSLDPLRATNEKLFF. CDR3 DNA sequence: TGTGCCAGCAGCTTGGACCCCTTACGGGCAACTAATGAAAAACTGTTTTTT. The chain carries TRBV5-6 and TRBJ1-4; D unclear. V lost 0 bases, J lost 0 bases, and 12 bases lay in between. The CDR3 extends over 17 amino acids. CDR1 and CDR2 from the germline V gene are SGHDT and YYEEEE. Based on the CDR3 plus reference TRBV5-6 and TRBJ1-4, the full variable domain is DAGVTQSPTHLIKTRGQQVTLRCSPKSGHDTVSWYQQALGQGPQFIFQYYEEEERQRGNFPDRFSGHQFPNYSSELNVNALLLGDSALYLCASSLDPLRATNEKLFFGSGTQLSVL.

The J gene is TRBJ2-1, the V gene TRBV27; D uncertain. Trimming took off 3 bases at V and 5 bases at J, with 8 bases between the two ends. Germline CDR1 is MNHEY and CDR2 is SMNVEV (reference sequence). The CDR3 loop spans 13 amino acids. CDR3 amino acids: CASSFSANNEQFF. CDR3 nucleotide sequence: TGTGCCAGCAGTTTTTCTGCTAACAATGAGCAGTTCTTC.